This TCR beta chain was identified during a study of identical twins. One entry per CDR3 protein, called by TCRdb with MiXCR from the 5' RACE reads. The repertoire holds approximately 590,000 distinct CDR3 sequences, with 9.5% to 10% as singletons. The CDR3 covers 17 residues. The germline V gene encodes CDR1 MNHEY and CDR2 SVGAGI. The trim removed 4 bases at V and 6 bases at J, leaving 13 bases unmatched. A further study also used this sample, focusing on yellow fever vaccine responses in identical twins. As that report states: Twins reportedly mounted vaccine T cell responses that seemed partly convergent, partly personalized.

The sample consisted of PBMCs. The chain recombines TRBV6-5 with TRBJ1-2, with 11 bases matching TRBD1. The sequence derives from a woman younger than 30 in good health. The CDR3: CASSSMDRGRGGDGYTF. The CDR3 coding sequence is TGTGCCAGCAGTTCGATGGACAGGGGGCGAGGTGGTGATGGCTACACCTTC.